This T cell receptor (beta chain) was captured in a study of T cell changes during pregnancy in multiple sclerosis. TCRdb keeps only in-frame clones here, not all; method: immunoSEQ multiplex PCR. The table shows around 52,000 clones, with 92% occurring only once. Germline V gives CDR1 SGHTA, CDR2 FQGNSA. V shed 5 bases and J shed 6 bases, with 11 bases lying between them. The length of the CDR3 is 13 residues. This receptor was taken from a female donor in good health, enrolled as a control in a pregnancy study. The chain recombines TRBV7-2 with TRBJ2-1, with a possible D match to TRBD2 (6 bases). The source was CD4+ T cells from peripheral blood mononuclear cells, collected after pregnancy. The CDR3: CASSRRGTNEQFF. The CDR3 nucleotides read TGTGCCAGCAGCCGGCGGGGTACCAATGAGCAGTTCTTC.